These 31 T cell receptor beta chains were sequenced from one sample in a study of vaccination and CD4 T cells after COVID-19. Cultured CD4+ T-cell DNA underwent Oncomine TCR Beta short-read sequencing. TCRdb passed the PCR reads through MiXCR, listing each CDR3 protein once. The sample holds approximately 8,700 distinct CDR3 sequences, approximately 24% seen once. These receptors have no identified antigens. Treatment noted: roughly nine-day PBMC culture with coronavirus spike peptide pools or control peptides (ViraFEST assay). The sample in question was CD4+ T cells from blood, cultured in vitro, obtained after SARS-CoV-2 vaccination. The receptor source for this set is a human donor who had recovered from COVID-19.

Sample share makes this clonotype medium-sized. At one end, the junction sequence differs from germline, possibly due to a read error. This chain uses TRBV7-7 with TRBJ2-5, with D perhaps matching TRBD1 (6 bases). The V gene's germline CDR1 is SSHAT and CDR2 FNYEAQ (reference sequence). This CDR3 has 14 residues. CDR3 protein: CASSLTGQGETQYF. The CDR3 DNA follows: TGTGCTAGCAGCTTAACAGGGCAGGGGGAGACCCAGTACTTC.

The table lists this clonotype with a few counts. The CDR3 DNA is TGTGCCAGCAGCTTAGGCCACGGACAGCGCAATCAGCCCCAGCATTTT. Protein: CASSLGHGQRNQPQHF. The rearrangement uses TRBV7-9 and TRBJ1-5, with D perhaps TRBD1 (6 bases). The CDR3 consists of 16 residues. The V end was cut by 1 base, the J end by 2 bases, with 12 bases between. Germline V lookup: CDR1 SEHNR, CDR2 FQNEAQ (reference sequence).

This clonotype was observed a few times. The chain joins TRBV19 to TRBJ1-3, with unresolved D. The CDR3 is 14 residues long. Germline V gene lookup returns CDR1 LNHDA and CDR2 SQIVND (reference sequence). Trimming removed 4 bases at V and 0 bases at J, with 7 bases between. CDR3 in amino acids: CASSSKRSGNTIYF. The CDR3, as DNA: TGTGCCAGTAGTAGCAAGCGCTCTGGAAACACCATATATTTT.

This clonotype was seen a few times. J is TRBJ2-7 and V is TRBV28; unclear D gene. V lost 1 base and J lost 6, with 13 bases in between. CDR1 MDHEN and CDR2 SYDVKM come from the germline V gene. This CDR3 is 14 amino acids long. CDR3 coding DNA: TGTGCCAGCAGTTTATTCTTGGGCCAGGCCGAGCAGTACTTC. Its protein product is CASSLFLGQAEQYF.

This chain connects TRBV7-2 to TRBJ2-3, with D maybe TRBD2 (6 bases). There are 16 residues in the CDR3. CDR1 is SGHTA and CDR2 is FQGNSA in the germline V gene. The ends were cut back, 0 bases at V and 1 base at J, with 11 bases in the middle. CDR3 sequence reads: CASSLAGGFGTDTQYF. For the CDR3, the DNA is TGTGCCAGCAGCTTAGCAGGAGGGTTTGGCACAGATACGCAGTATTTT.

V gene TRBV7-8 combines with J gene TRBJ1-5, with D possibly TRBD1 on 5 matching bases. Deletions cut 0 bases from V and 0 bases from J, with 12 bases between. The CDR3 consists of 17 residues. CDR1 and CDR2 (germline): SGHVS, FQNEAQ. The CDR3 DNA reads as TGTGCCAGCAGCTTAGCTGCAGGGCGCTATAGCAATCAGCCCCAGCATTTT. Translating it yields CASSLAAGRYSNQPQHF. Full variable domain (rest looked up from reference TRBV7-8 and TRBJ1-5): GAGVSQSPRYKVAKRGQDVALRCDPISGHVSLFWYQQALGQGPEFLTYFQNEAQLDKSGLPSDRFFAERPEGSVSTLKIQRTQQEDSAVYLCASSLAAGRYSNQPQHFGDGTRLSIL.

The CDR3 bases are TGTGCCAGCAGCTCTGACAGGGGGTACGAGCAGTACTTC. As protein: CASSSDRGYEQYF. The V gene is TRBV7-9, the J gene TRBJ2-7, with 9 nucleotides matching TRBD1. The germline V gene encodes CDR1 SEHNR and CDR2 FQNEAQ (reference sequence). V dropped 4 bases and J dropped 4; count of bases not matched to a gene: 2. The CDR3 is 13 residues long.

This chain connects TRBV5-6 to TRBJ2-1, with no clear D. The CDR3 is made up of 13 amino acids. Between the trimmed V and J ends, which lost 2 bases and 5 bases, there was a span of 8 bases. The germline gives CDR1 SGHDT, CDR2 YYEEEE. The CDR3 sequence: CASSLFSDNEQFF. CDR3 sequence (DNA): TGTGCCAGCAGCTTATTTTCCGACAATGAGCAGTTCTTC. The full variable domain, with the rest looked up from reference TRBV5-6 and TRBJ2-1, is DAGVTQSPTHLIKTRGQQVTLRCSPKSGHDTVSWYQQALGQGPQFIFQYYEEEERQRGNFPDRFSGHQFPNYSSELNVNALLLGDSALYLCASSLFSDNEQFFGPGTRLTVL.

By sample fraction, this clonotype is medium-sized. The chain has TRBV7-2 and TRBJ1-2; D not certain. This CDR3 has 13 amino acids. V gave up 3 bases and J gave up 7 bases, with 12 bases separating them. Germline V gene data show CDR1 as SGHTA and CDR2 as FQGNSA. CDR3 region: CASSFINLGGYTF. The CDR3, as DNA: TGTGCCAGCAGCTTTATTAATTTAGGTGGCTACACCTTC. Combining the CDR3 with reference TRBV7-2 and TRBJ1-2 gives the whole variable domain GAGVSQSPSNKVTEKGKDVELRCDPISGHTALYWYRQSLGQGLEFLIYFQGNSAPDKSGLPSDRFSAERTGGSVSTLTIQRTQQEDSAVYLCASSFINLGGYTFGSGTRLTVV.

The CDR3 is CATQGSGANVLTF. DNA for the CDR3: TGTGCCACTCAGGGCTCTGGGGCCAACGTCCTGACTTTC. The chain couples TRBV24-1 to TRBJ2-6; D may be TRBD1 (5 bases). The germline V gene has CDR1 KGHDR and CDR2 SFDVKD. The ends were cut back, 10 bases at V and 0 bases at J, with 6 bases in the middle. The CDR3 extends over 13 amino acids.

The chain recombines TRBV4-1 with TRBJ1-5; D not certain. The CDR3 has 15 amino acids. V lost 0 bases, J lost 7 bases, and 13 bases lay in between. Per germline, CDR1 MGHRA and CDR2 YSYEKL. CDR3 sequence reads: CASSQDSLIDQPQHF. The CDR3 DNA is TGCGCCAGCAGCCAAGATTCACTGATCGACCAGCCCCAGCATTTT.

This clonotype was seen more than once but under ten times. The CDR3 reads CSAQKRENLETQYF. CDR3 sequence (DNA): TGCAGTGCTCAGAAGCGGGAGAATTTAGAGACCCAGTACTTC. The V and J genes are TRBV20-1 and TRBJ2-5; 8 positions agree with TRBD2. With 5 bases clipped from V and 4 bases from J, the junction kept 9 bases outside the gene matches. Germline V CDR1 and CDR2: DFQATT, SNEGSKA (reference sequence). There are 14 residues in the CDR3.

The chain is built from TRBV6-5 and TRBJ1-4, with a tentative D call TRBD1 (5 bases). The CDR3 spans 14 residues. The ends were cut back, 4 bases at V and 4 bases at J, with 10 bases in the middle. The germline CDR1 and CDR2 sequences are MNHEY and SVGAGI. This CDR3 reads CASSFGGNNEKLFF. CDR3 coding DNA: TGTGCCAGCAGTTTTGGGGGGAATAATGAAAAACTGTTTTTT.

CDR3 in amino acids: CASSYGTGTQETQYF. The CDR3 DNA sequence: TGTGCCAGCAGCTACGGGACAGGGACCCAAGAGACCCAGTACTTC. V and J are TRBV11-2 and TRBJ2-5; TRBD1 matches 9 bases. Losses at the gene ends were 4 bases for V and 1 base for J; bases not matched to a gene: 4. The CDR3 covers 15 residues. Germline CDR1 is SGHAT and CDR2 is FQNNGV.

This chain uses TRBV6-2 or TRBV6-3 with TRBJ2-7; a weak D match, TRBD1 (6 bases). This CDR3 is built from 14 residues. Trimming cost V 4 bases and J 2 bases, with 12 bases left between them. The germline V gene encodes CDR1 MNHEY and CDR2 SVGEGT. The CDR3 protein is CASSWHDRPYEQYF. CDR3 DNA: TGTGCCAGCAGTTGGCATGACAGGCCCTACGAGCAGTACTTC.

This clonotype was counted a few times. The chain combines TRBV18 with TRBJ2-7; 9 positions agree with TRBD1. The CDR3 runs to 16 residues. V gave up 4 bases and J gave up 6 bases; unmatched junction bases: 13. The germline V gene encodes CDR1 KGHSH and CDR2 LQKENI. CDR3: CASSLTPPGQGSEQYF. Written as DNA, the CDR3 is TGTGCCAGCTCACTAACTCCTCCGGGACAGGGCTCCGAGCAGTACTTC.

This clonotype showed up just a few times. The CDR3: CASSPSGRGRLVYEQYF. The DNA for the CDR3 is TGTGCCAGCAGCCCGTCTGGGCGGGGGAGGCTTGTCTACGAGCAGTACTTC. The V and J genes are TRBV12-1 and TRBJ2-7; the table's D gene call, TRBD2, was not cross checked with the DNA. TRBV12-1 constitutes a pseudogene. This CDR3 comprises 17 residues.

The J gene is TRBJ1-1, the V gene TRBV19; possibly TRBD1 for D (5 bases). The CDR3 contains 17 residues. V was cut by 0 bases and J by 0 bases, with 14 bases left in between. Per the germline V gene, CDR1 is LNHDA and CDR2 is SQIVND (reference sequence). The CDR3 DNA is TGTGCCAGTAGTATAGAACAGGCCGATTATTTGAACACTGAAGCTTTCTTT. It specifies CASSIEQADYLNTEAFF. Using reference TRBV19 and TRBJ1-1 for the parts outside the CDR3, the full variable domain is DGGITQSPKYLFRKEGQNVTLSCEQNLNHDAMYWYRQDPGQGLRLIYYSQIVNDFQKGDIAEGYSVSREKKESFPLTVTSAQKNPTAFYLCASSIEQADYLNTEAFFGQGTRLTVV.

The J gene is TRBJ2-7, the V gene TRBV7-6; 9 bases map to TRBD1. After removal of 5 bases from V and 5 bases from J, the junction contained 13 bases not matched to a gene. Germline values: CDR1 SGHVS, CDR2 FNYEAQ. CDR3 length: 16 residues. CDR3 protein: CASSPLSGQGPHEQYF. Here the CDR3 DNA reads TGTGCCAGCAGCCCCCTTTCGGGACAGGGACCCCACGAGCAGTACTTC.

The CDR3 region is CASSLIFGGPPLSYNEQFF. The CDR3 DNA reads as TGTGCCAGCAGTTTAATTTTTGGGGGCCCCCCCCTCTCCTACAATGAGCAGTTCTTC. This chain connects TRBV28 to TRBJ2-1, with D maybe TRBD1 (6 bases). The CDR3 is made up of 19 amino acids. Germline-derived CDR1 and CDR2 are MDHEN and SYDVKM. The V and J ends lost 2 bases and 0 bases respectively, with 20 bases between them.

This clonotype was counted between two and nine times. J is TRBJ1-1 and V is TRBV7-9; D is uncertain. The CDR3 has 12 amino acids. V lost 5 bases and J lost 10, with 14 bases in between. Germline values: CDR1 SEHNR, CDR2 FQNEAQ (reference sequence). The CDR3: CASSLTVDGAFF. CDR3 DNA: TGTGCCAGCAGCCTTACGGTGGACGGAGCTTTCTTT.

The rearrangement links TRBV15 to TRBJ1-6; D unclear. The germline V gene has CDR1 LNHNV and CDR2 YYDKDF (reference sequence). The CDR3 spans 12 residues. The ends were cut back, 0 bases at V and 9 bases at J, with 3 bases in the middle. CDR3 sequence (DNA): TGTGCCACCAGCAGAGATCCTTCACCCCTCCACTTT. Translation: CATSRDPSPLHF. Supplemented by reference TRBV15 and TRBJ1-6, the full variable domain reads DAMVIQNPRYQVTQFGKPVTLSCSQTLNHNVMYWYQQKSSQAPKLLFHYYDKDFNNEADTPDNFQSRRPNTSFCFLDIRSPGLGDTAMYLCATSRDPSPLHFGNGTRLTVT.

For the CDR3, the DNA is TGCAGTGCTAGAAAAGGGGACGGAAACACCATATATTTT. It yields the protein CSARKGDGNTIYF. The chain uses TRBV20-1 and TRBJ1-3, with a weak D call TRBD1 (5 bases). The CDR3 is 13 amino acids. Germline-derived CDR1 and CDR2 are DFQATT and SNEGSKA (reference sequence). Trimming took off 2 bases at V and 4 bases at J, with 9 bases between the two ends.

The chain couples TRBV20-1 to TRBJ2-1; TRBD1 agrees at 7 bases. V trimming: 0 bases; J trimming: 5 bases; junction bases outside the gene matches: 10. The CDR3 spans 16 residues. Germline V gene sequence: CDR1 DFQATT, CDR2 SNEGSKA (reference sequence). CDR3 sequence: CSARDRKDRLNNEQFF. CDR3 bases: TGCAGTGCTAGAGACAGAAAGGACAGGCTCAACAATGAGCAGTTCTTC.

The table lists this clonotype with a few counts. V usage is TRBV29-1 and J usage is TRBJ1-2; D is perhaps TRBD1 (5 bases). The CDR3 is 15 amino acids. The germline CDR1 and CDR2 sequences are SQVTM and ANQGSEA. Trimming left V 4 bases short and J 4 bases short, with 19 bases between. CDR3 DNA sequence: TGCAGCGTTGGCCCGGGGACCAGGGAGGCCTATGGCTACACCTTC. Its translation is CSVGPGTREAYGYTF.

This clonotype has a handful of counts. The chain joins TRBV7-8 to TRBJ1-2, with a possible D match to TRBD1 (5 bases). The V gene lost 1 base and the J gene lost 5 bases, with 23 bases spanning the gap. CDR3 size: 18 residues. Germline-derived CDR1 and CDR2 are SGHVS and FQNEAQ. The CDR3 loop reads CASSLEWTVFQGAYGYTF. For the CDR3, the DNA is TGTGCCAGCAGCTTAGAATGGACCGTGTTCCAAGGGGCATATGGCTACACCTTC.

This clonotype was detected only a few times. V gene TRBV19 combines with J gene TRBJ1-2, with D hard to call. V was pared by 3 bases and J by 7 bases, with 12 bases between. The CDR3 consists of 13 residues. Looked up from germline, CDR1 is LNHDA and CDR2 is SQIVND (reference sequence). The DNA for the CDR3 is TGTGCCAGTAGTATGTTTCGCGAGGGTGGCTACACCTTC. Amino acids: CASSMFREGGYTF.

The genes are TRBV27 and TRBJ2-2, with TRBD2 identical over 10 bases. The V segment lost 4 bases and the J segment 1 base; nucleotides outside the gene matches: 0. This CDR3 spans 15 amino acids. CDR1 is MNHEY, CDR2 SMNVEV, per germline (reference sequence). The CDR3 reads CASSSSGRNTGELFF. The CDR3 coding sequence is TGTGCCAGCAGTTCTAGCGGGAGGAACACCGGGGAGCTGTTTTTT.

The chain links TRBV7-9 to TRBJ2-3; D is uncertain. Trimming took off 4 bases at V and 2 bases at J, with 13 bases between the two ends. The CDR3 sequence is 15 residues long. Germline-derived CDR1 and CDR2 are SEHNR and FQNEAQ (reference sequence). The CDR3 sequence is CASSSPGSATDTQYF. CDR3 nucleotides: TGTGCCAGCAGCTCCCCGGGTTCAGCCACAGATACGCAGTATTTT. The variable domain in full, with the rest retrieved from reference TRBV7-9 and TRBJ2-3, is DTGVSQNPRHKITKRGQNVTFRCDPISEHNRLYWYRQTLGQGPEFLTYFQNEAQLEKSRLLSDRFSAERPKGSFSTLEIQRTEQGDSAMYLCASSSPGSATDTQYFGPGTRLTVL.

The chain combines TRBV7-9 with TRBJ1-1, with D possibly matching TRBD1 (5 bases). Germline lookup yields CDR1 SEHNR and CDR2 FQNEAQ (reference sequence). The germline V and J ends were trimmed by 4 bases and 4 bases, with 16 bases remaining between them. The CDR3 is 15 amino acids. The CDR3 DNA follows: TGTGCCAGCAGCTCGGGGGGGTGGTCAGGCACTGAAGCTTTCTTT. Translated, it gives CASSSGGWSGTEAFF.

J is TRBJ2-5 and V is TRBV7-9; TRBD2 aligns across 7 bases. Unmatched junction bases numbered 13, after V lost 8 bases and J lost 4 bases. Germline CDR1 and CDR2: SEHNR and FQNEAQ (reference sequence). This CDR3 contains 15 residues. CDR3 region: CASSASGDRTETQYF. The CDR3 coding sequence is TGTGCCAGCTCCGCTAGCGGAGACCGGACAGAGACCCAGTACTTC.